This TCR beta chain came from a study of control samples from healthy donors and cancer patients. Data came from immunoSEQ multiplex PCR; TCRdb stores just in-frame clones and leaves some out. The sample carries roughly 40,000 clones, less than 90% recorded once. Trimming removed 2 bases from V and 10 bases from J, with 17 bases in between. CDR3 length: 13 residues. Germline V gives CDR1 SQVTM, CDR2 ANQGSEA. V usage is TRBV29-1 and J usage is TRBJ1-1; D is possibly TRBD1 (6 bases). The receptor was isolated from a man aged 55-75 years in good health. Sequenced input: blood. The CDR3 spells CSVEQAGPRGAFF. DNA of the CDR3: TGCAGCGTTGAACAGGCAGGGCCCAGGGGAGCTTTCTTT. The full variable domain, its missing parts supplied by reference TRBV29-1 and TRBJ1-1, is SAVISQKPSRDICQRGTSLTIQCQVDSQVTMMFWYRQQPGQSLTLIATANQGSEATYESGFVIDKFPISRPNLTFSTLTVSNMSPEDSSIYLCSVEQAGPRGAFFGQGTRLTVV.